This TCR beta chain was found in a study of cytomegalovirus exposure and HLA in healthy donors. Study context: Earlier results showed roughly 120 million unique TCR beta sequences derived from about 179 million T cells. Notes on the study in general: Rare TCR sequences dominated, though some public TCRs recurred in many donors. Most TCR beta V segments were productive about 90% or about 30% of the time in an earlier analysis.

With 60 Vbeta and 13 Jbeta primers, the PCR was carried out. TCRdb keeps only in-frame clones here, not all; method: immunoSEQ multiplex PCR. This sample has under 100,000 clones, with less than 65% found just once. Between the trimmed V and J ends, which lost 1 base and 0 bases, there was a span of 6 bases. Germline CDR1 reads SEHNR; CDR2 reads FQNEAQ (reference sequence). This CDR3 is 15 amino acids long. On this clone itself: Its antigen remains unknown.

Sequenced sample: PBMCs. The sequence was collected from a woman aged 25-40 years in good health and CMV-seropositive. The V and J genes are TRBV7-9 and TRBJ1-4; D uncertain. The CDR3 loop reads CASSLVQTTNEKLFF. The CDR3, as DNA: TGTGCCAGCAGCTTAGTACAGACAACTAATGAAAAACTGTTTTTT. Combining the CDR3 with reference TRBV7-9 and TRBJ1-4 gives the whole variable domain DTGVSQNPRHKITKRGQNVTFRCDPISEHNRLYWYRQTLGQGPEFLTYFQNEAQLEKSRLLSDRFSAERPKGSFSTLEIQRTEQGDSAMYLCASSLVQTTNEKLFFGSGTQLSVL.